These 26 T cell receptor beta chains originate from one sample sequenced in a study of shared clonotypes between healthy human individuals. Some clones are missing from TCRdb's copy, which holds only in-frame ones; the method was immunoSEQ multiplex PCR. The sample lists hundreds of thousands of clones, around four fifths occurring once. Material for sequencing was memory CD4+ T cells sorted from blood. Subset in this sample: CD45RA-negative fraction. These receptor sequences come from a woman aged 25-40 years in good health.

This clone was observed a few times. The genes are TRBV5-1 and TRBJ2-2, with 7 positions matching TRBD1. V shed 2 bases and J 2 bases; nucleotides not matched to a gene: 6. The germline CDR1 and CDR2 sequences are SGHRS and YFSETQ. This CDR3 has 16 amino acids. This CDR3 is CASSLRQGGNTGELFF. The CDR3 region has the DNA TGCGCCAGCAGCTTACGACAGGGTGGTAACACCGGGGAGCTGTTTTTT. The variable domain in full, with the rest retrieved from reference TRBV5-1 and TRBJ2-2, is KAGVTQTPRYLIKTRGQQVTLSCSPISGHRSVSWYQQTPGQGLQFLFEYFSETQRNKGNFPGRFSGRQFSNSRSEMNVSTLELGDSALYLCASSLRQGGNTGELFFGEGSRLTVL.

The chain uses TRBV6-6 and TRBJ2-1; maybe TRBD2 (6 bases). The V end lost 6 bases, the J end lost 5 bases, and 17 bases lay between the germline ends. The CDR3 has 15 residues. Germline CDR1 reads MNHNY; CDR2 reads SVGAGI (reference sequence). CDR3 nucleotide sequence: TGTGCCAGCAGCCGCTCGGGGGAGAGGGACAATGAGCAGTTCTTC. This translates into CASSRSGERDNEQFF.

CDR3: CASSQEGRGEQYF. CDR3 DNA sequence: TGTGCCAGCAGCCAAGAGGGCAGGGGCGAGCAGTACTTC. V is TRBV2 and J is TRBJ2-7, with D maybe TRBD1 (6 bases). Trimming took 6 bases from V and 6 from J, leaving 15 bases between them. This CDR3 is built from 13 residues. Per germline, CDR1 SNHLY and CDR2 FYNNEI.

This clone was detected only once. CDR3 DNA: TGCAGCGCTGGAGAGACAGCTCGGGACTACACCTTC. Its protein product is CSAGETARDYTF. V gene TRBV29-1 combines with J gene TRBJ1-2; D is perhaps TRBD1 (5 bases). This CDR3 contains 12 residues. With 7 bases removed from V and 10 bases from J, the gap between germline ends came to 19 bases. Germline values: CDR1 SQVTM, CDR2 ANQGSEA.

The chain uses TRBV19 and TRBJ1-5; D is uncertain. The CDR3 totals 16 residues. Trimming stripped 5 bases from V and 0 bases from J, with 14 bases between. Germline lookup yields CDR1 LNHDA and CDR2 SQIVND (reference sequence). CDR3 amino acids: CASSPRPQYSNQPQHF. DNA of the CDR3: TGTGCCAGTAGTCCTAGACCCCAGTATAGCAATCAGCCCCAGCATTTT.

This sequence joins TRBV21-1 and TRBJ2-3; the D call TRBD2 from the table was never checked on the DNA. TRBV21-1 is a recognized pseudogene. The CDR3 totals 17 residues. CDR3 sequence reads: CASSKGSREASTDTQYF. CDR3 nucleotides: TGTGCCAGCAGCAAAGGCAGCCGGGAGGCGAGCACAGATACGCAGTATTTT.

The chain employs TRBV23-1 and TRBJ2-3; 8 positions agree with TRBD1. TRBV23-1 is an ORF, with its function uncertain. The CDR3 is 16 amino acids. V was clipped by 3 bases and J by 4 bases; unmatched bases: 9. The CDR3 is CASSHPGQVVADTQYF. DNA for the CDR3: TGCGCCAGCAGTCACCCGGGACAGGTAGTAGCAGATACGCAGTATTTT.

The rearrangement links TRBV2 to TRBJ1-2; 8 bases line up with TRBD1. The CDR3 is 14 residues long. CDR1 is SNHLY, CDR2 FYNNEI, per germline. The junction had 4 bases not matched to a gene; V was cut back by 0 bases and J by 7 bases. The CDR3 coding sequence is TGTGCCAGCAGTGAAGCGCAGGGGGCGGGTGGCTACACCTTC. Residues: CASSEAQGAGGYTF. Complete variable domain (other parts from reference TRBV2 and TRBJ1-2): EPEVTQTPSHQVTQMGQEVILRCVPISNHLYFYWYRQILGQKVEFLVSFYNNEISEKSEIFDDQFSVERPDGSNFTLKIRSTKLEDSAMYFCASSEAQGAGGYTFGSGTRLTVV.

This clone was seen once. This rearrangement joins TRBV18 to TRBJ1-5; weak D call: TRBD1 (5 bases). Germline values: CDR1 KGHSH, CDR2 LQKENI. Trimming took 0 bases from V and 2 from J, leaving 17 bases between them. The CDR3 contains 18 residues. The CDR3 spells CASSPPGGGQAGNQPQHF. The CDR3, as DNA: TGTGCCAGCTCACCACCGGGTGGCGGACAAGCGGGCAATCAGCCCCAGCATTTT.

This clone has only one observation. The chain is built from TRBV19 and TRBJ2-7, with a weak D call TRBD1 (6 bases). Trimming stripped 3 bases from V and 3 bases from J, with 15 bases between. The CDR3 spans 15 residues. CDR1 and CDR2 (germline): LNHDA, SQIVND (reference sequence). CDR3 nucleotide sequence: TGTGCCAGTAGTATGGGTCAGGGGCCTCGCTACGAGCAGTACTTC. Protein: CASSMGQGPRYEQYF.

This chain connects TRBV7-3 to TRBJ2-1, with 10 bases fitting TRBD2. Trimming at V came to 5 bases and at J to 4 bases, leaving 8 bases not matched to a gene. The length of the CDR3 is 16 residues. Germline V gene sequence: CDR1 SGHTA, CDR2 FQGTGA. CDR3 protein: CASSAQGTSVYNEQFF. The CDR3 DNA follows: TGTGCCAGCAGCGCCCAGGGGACTAGCGTTTACAATGAGCAGTTCTTC.

The chain combines TRBV5-4 with TRBJ1-1, with a possible D match to TRBD1 (5 bases). V lost 2 bases and J 0 bases, leaving 11 bases between the germline ends. Germline-derived CDR1 and CDR2 are SGHNT and YYREEE (reference sequence). The CDR3 covers 15 residues. CDR3 amino acids: CASSFEGRVNTEAFF. CDR3 DNA: TGTGCCAGCAGCTTTGAGGGACGGGTGAACACTGAAGCTTTCTTT.

The V call is TRBV15, the J call TRBJ1-5; D unresolved. Germline CDR1 and CDR2: LNHNV and YYDKDF (reference sequence). The CDR3 is 16 amino acids. V was trimmed by 1 base and J by 0 bases, leaving 10 bases between them. This CDR3 is CATSRGKQYSNQPQHF. DNA for the CDR3: TGTGCCACCAGCAGAGGTAAACAGTATAGCAATCAGCCCCAGCATTTT. Drawing the rest from reference TRBV15 and TRBJ1-5, the complete variable domain is DAMVIQNPRYQVTQFGKPVTLSCSQTLNHNVMYWYQQKSSQAPKLLFHYYDKDFNNEADTPDNFQSRRPNTSFCFLDIRSPGLGDTAMYLCATSRGKQYSNQPQHFGDGTRLSIL.

This chain uses TRBV5-4 with TRBJ2-4; D not resolved. Germline values: CDR1 SGHNT, CDR2 YYREEE (reference sequence). The CDR3 loop spans 11 amino acids. V gave up 5 bases and J gave up 2 bases, with 2 bases separating them. The CDR3 reads CASSSKNIQYF. The CDR3, as DNA: TGTGCCAGCAGTTCCAAAAACATTCAGTACTTC.

This clone was seen more than once but under ten times. Other DNA sequences from this sample encode an identical CDR3 as well. The CDR3, as DNA: TGTGCCAGCAGTTTCCCTAGTTTAGAGACCCAGTACTTC. As protein: CASSFPSLETQYF. This chain uses TRBV28 with TRBJ2-5; no firm D call. Germline CDR1 and CDR2: MDHEN and SYDVKM. Trimming removed 3 bases from V and 4 bases from J, with 9 bases in between. The CDR3 is 13 residues long. The entire variable domain, with the rest obtained from reference TRBV28 and TRBJ2-5, is as follows: DVKVTQSSRYLVKRTGEKVFLECVQDMDHENMFWYRQDPGLGLRLIYFSYDVKMKEKGDIPEGYSVSREKKERFSLILESASTNQTSMYLCASSFPSLETQYFGPGTRLLVL.

The genes are TRBV29-1 and TRBJ2-7; possibly TRBD2 for D (6 bases). This CDR3 comprises 13 residues. V was cut by 4 bases and J by 0 bases, with 10 bases left in between. Germline CDR1 SQVTM, CDR2 ANQGSEA. Here the CDR3 reads CSVVRRDSYEQYF. Written as DNA, the CDR3 is TGCAGCGTTGTGCGGCGGGACTCCTACGAGCAGTACTTC.

V is TRBV10-3 and J is TRBJ1-2, with D perhaps TRBD1 (5 bases). There are 14 residues in the CDR3. V was trimmed by 3 bases and J by 0 bases, leaving 8 bases between them. The V gene's germline CDR1 is ENHRY and CDR2 SYGVKD. The CDR3 loop reads CAISEQVANYGYTF. CDR3 in DNA: TGTGCCATCAGTGAACAGGTAGCTAACTATGGCTACACCTTC.

This clone came up a few times. The same CDR3 also results from other DNA sequences found in this sample. The CDR3 sequence: CASSLVSGGTGELFF. Here the CDR3 DNA reads TGCGCCAGCAGCTTGGTTTCAGGGGGAACCGGGGAGCTGTTTTTT. The V gene is TRBV5-1, the J gene TRBJ2-2; 7 bases agree with TRBD1. The CDR3 covers 15 residues. Germline CDR1 reads SGHRS; CDR2 reads YFSETQ. V dropped 0 bases and J dropped 5; count of bases not matched to a gene: 4.

The J gene is TRBJ2-5, the V gene TRBV7-6; 8 bases fit TRBD2. J gave up 1 base and V 3 bases, and 1 base lay outside the gene matches. The CDR3 covers 14 residues. Per germline, CDR1 SGHVS and CDR2 FNYEAQ. The CDR3 nucleotides read TGTGCCAGCAGCTTCGGGACTAGCCAAGAGACCCAGTACTTC. Translating gives CASSFGTSQETQYF.

About this clone: Other nucleotide sequences from this sample produce the same CDR3. V and J are TRBV5-4 and TRBJ2-3; D gene uncertain. Trimming took off 0 bases at V and 0 bases at J, with 8 bases between the two ends. The CDR3 has 15 amino acids. Germline CDR1 reads SGHNT; CDR2 reads YYREEE (reference sequence). The CDR3 nucleotides read TGTGCCAGCAGCTTGGTTGCCGGTAGCACAGATACGCAGTATTTT. It codes for CASSLVAGSTDTQYF.

This rearrangement joins TRBV6-5 to TRBJ2-1; TRBD2 matches at 7 bases. Trimming at V came to 4 bases and at J to 7 bases, leaving 13 bases not matched to a gene. The germline gives CDR1 MNHEY, CDR2 SVGAGI. The CDR3 has 16 amino acids. For the CDR3, the DNA is TGTGCCAGCAGTTCCACGAGGGGACTAAGAATAAATGAGCAGTTCTTC. Amino acids: CASSSTRGLRINEQFF.

The V gene is TRBV5-1, the J gene TRBJ1-1; D remains ambiguous. The V end was cut by 0 bases, the J end by 5 bases, with 8 bases between. CDR3 length equals 13 residues. CDR1 is SGHRS and CDR2 is YFSETQ in the germline V gene. The CDR3 reads CASSLGQITEAFF. The DNA for the CDR3 is TGCGCCAGCAGCTTGGGTCAGATTACTGAAGCTTTCTTT.

The chain links TRBV4-1 to TRBJ2-1, with D unclear. The CDR3 sequence is 15 residues long. Germline V CDR1 and CDR2: MGHRA, YSYEKL. V was pared by 5 bases and J by 0 bases, with 11 bases between. The CDR3 bases are TGCGCCAGCAGCGAGATTCGGAGCTCCTACAATGAGCAGTTCTTC. This sequence encodes CASSEIRSSYNEQFF.

This chain links TRBV13 with TRBJ1-1; no clear D. The germline V and J ends were trimmed by 5 bases and 11 bases, with 15 bases remaining between them. CDR1 is PRHDT, CDR2 FYEKMQ, per germline (reference sequence). The CDR3 covers 12 residues. The CDR3 loop is CASSTPSGLAFF. DNA for the CDR3: TGTGCCAGCAGCACCCCGTCGGGCTTGGCTTTCTTT.

A word on this clone: The junction differs from germline at one of its ends, possibly a read error. The chain is built from TRBV6-1 and TRBJ2-4; D is uncertain. The CDR3 spans 11 residues. In germline, CDR1 is MNHNS, CDR2 SASEGT. The CDR3 region is CASSSYARLNF. The CDR3 bases are TGTGCCAGCAGTTCTTATGCACGGTTAAACTTC.

The rearrangement joins TRBV11-2 to TRBJ1-4; 8 nucleotides align to TRBD1. This CDR3 has 15 residues. Per germline, CDR1 SGHAT and CDR2 FQNNGV. Trimming removed 3 bases from V and 5 bases from J; junction bases left unmatched: 5. CDR3 sequence: CASSFRDRKNEKLFF. CDR3 coding DNA: TGTGCCAGCAGCTTCCGGGACAGGAAAAATGAAAAACTGTTTTTT.